Presented here are 10 T cell receptor beta chains from one specimen sequenced in a study of early T cells in non-severe SARS-CoV-2 infection. TCRdb reanalysed the 5' RACE reads using MiXCR and keeps one entry per CDR3 protein. Among some 39,000 distinct CDR3 sequences listed, roughly 7.3% were seen once. Material for sequencing was whole blood. These receptors were obtained from an adult who was a healthcare worker with PCR-confirmed SARS-CoV-2 infection or an uninfected control (not recorded which).

This clonotype was seen many times. The V gene is TRBV7-8, the J gene TRBJ1-2, with D uncertain. Germline V CDR1 and CDR2: SGHVS, FQNEAQ. V shed 7 bases and J shed 4 bases, with 13 bases lying between them. The CDR3 consists of 13 residues. The chain's CDR3 is CASTPGGSYGYTF. The CDR3 DNA reads as TGTGCCAGCACCCCAGGAGGGTCCTATGGCTACACCTTC. Drawing the rest from reference TRBV7-8 and TRBJ1-2, the complete variable domain is GAGVSQSPRYKVAKRGQDVALRCDPISGHVSLFWYQQALGQGPEFLTYFQNEAQLDKSGLPSDRFFAERPEGSVSTLKIQRTQQEDSAVYLCASTPGGSYGYTFGSGTRLTVV.

This chain joins TRBV28 and TRBJ2-7, with D perhaps given as TRBD1 or TRBD2 (6 bases each). The germline V gene has CDR1 MDHEN and CDR2 SYDVKM. The CDR3 consists of 14 residues. Trimming removed 5 bases at V and 4 bases at J, with 15 bases between. CDR3 sequence reads: CASSLLGGEYEQYF. The CDR3 bases are TGTGCCAGCAGTCTTTTGGGGGGCGAATACGAGCAGTACTTC.

The gene calls are TRBV28 and TRBJ2-7, with 9 bases that match TRBD1. This CDR3 is built from 14 residues. V gave up 6 bases and J gave up 4 bases; unmatched junction bases: 7. Germline values: CDR1 MDHEN, CDR2 SYDVKM. In DNA form, the CDR3 reads TGTGCCAGCAGGTACAGGGGGCGCGGGTACGAGCAGTACTTC. Its translation: CASRYRGRGYEQYF.

This clonotype was counted ten times or more. The V call is TRBV12-3 or TRBV12-4, the J call TRBJ2-3, with a weak D call TRBD2 (6 bases). Trimming took 5 bases from V and 6 from J, leaving 12 bases between them. The CDR3 totals 13 residues. The CDR3 here is CASSTGVKDTQYF. In DNA, the CDR3 is TGTGCCAGCAGTACGGGGGTCAAGGATACGCAGTATTTT.

The rearrangement uses TRBV9 and TRBJ1-2, with D maybe TRBD1 (5 bases). In germline, CDR1 is SGDLS, CDR2 YYNGEE. The CDR3 has 16 amino acids. Trimming removed 7 bases at V and 7 bases at J, with 26 bases between. The CDR3 here is CASLLSGRGRKSGYTF. In DNA, the CDR3 is TGTGCCAGCTTATTATCTGGTCGGGGGAGGAAGAGTGGCTACACCTTC.

In this sample, this clonotype turned up many times. The J gene is TRBJ1-4, the V gene TRBV6-6, with D uncertain. Germline values: CDR1 MNHNY, CDR2 SVGAGI (reference sequence). With 0 bases removed from V and 8 bases from J, the gap between germline ends came to 10 bases. The CDR3 has 14 residues. The CDR3 reads CASSYSNGIEKLFF. CDR3 DNA sequence: TGTGCCAGCAGTTACTCGAACGGGATAGAAAAACTGTTTTTT.

This clonotype was seen a few times. V usage is TRBV4-3 and J usage is TRBJ2-7, with D perhaps matching TRBD2 (5 bases). CDR1 and CDR2 from the germline V gene are LGHNA and YSLEER. The CDR3 has 15 amino acids. V lost 5 bases, J lost 2 bases, and 16 bases lay in between. Here the CDR3 reads CASSKGVAVAYEQYF. The CDR3 DNA follows: TGCGCCAGCAGCAAGGGAGTCGCGGTCGCCTACGAGCAGTACTTC.

This clonotype was observed a few times. The CDR3 DNA reads TGTGCCAGCAGTCGCCTTGGTGTCGGAAAACTGTTTTTT. This gives the protein CASSRLGVGKLFF. This chain uses TRBV6-5 with TRBJ1-4, with D unresolved. V dropped 5 bases and J dropped 10 bases, with 14 bases sitting between them. The CDR3 has 13 amino acids. CDR1 is MNHEY, CDR2 SVGAGI, per germline.

This clonotype was recorded at least ten times. The DNA for the CDR3 is TGTGCAAGTCGCTACCACAGGGGGGGGAACCCACCTAAAGCTTTCTTT. The encoded protein is CASRYHRGGNPPKAFF. This rearrangement joins TRBV12-2 to TRBJ1-1; the DNA was not used to check the table's D call, TRBD1. TRBV12-2 is a pseudogene locus. The CDR3 loop spans 16 amino acids.

The chain employs TRBV5-4 and TRBJ1-2, with D unclear. Germline CDR1 reads SGHNT; CDR2 reads YYREEE (reference sequence). The CDR3 contains 12 residues. V was cut by 3 bases and J by 8 bases, with 11 bases left in between. CDR3 residues: CASSSDPNGYTF. CDR3 coding DNA: TGTGCCAGCAGCTCGGACCCCAACGGCTACACCTTC.